Presented here are 32 T cell receptor beta chains from one specimen sequenced in a study of T cell responses to AZD1222 COVID-19 vaccine. The data were produced by immunoSEQ multiplex PCR, yet TCRdb's version contains in-frame clones alone and is incomplete. The table shows over 150,000 clones, with roughly 92% occurring only once. The specimen comprised peripheral blood, sampled on day 0 of AZD1222 vaccination. These receptors all come from an adult in good health.

Remarks on this clone: The sample contains more than one DNA sequence encoding this CDR3. The rearrangement uses TRBV5-6 and TRBJ1-6, with 7 bases aligning to TRBD1. V lost 2 bases and J lost 4; bases outside the gene matches: 3. The CDR3 is made up of 15 amino acids. Per germline, CDR1 SGHDT and CDR2 YYEEEE. CDR3 bases: TGTGCCAGCAGCTTCAGGGACAGTTATAATTCACCCCTCCACTTT. Translation: CASSFRDSYNSPLHF.

The chain links TRBV27 to TRBJ1-4; 7 bases fit TRBD1. CDR3 length equals 14 residues. J lost 3 bases, V lost 6 bases, and 4 bases had no gene match. The germline V gene encodes CDR1 MNHEY and CDR2 SMNVEV (reference sequence). In DNA form, the CDR3 reads TGTGCCAGCAGGCGACAGGGACCTAATGAAAAACTGTTTTTT. Translated, it gives CASRRQGPNEKLFF.

The J gene is TRBJ2-1, the V gene TRBV12-3 or TRBV12-4; D uncertain. The CDR3 length is 12 residues. V was cut by 7 bases and J by 8 bases, with 12 bases left in between. CDR3 sequence reads: CASTRVKDEQFF. Written as DNA, the CDR3 is TGTGCCAGCACCCGGGTGAAGGATGAGCAGTTCTTC.

The CDR3: CASSPRTGNTEAFF. The DNA for the CDR3 is TGTGCCAGCAGTCCTAGGACAGGGAACACTGAAGCTTTCTTT. This rearrangement joins TRBV7-2 to TRBJ1-1; 7 positions agree with TRBD1. The CDR3 is made up of 14 amino acids. V gave up 6 bases and J gave up 1 base; unmatched junction bases: 5. Germline CDR1 SGHTA, CDR2 FQGNSA.

The chain combines TRBV7-9 with TRBJ1-5; no clear D gene. V was cut by 2 bases and J by 5 bases, with 10 bases left in between. CDR1 and CDR2 (germline): SEHNR, FQNEAQ (reference sequence). This CDR3 comprises 14 residues. The CDR3 sequence: CASSLTAGDQPQHF. The CDR3 DNA reads as TGTGCCAGCAGCTTAACGGCAGGAGATCAGCCCCAGCATTTT.

The chain has TRBV2 and TRBJ2-7; 14 nucleotides line up with TRBD2. CDR3 length: 17 amino acids. Per the germline V gene, CDR1 is SNHLY and CDR2 is FYNNEI. V shed 4 bases, J shed 3 bases, and the junction held 8 bases outside the gene matches. Written as DNA, the CDR3 is TGTGCCAGCAGTGTGACTAGCGGGGGGGGTACTAACTACGAGCAGTACTTC. Protein product: CASSVTSGGGTNYEQYF.

This chain joins TRBV27 and TRBJ1-4; D unclear. This CDR3 spans 15 amino acids. Germline V gene data show CDR1 as MNHEY and CDR2 as SMNVEV (reference sequence). V lost 3 bases, J lost 5 bases, and 13 bases lay in between. DNA of the CDR3: TGTGCCAGCAGTTTTTCCTCGGGAAGGAATGAAAAACTGTTTTTT. Translated: CASSFSSGRNEKLFF.

V usage is TRBV5-1 and J usage is TRBJ2-5, with D perhaps matching TRBD2 (6 bases). The CDR3 loop spans 17 amino acids. Germline V lookup: CDR1 SGHRS, CDR2 YFSETQ. Trimming took off 4 bases at V and 5 bases at J, with 24 bases between the two ends. DNA for the CDR3: TGCGCCAGCAGCCCCCGGGGGTGGTCTAGTGCTGCCGAGACCCAGTACTTC. Translated: CASSPRGWSSAAETQYF.

J is TRBJ2-2 and V is TRBV9, with D possibly being TRBD2 (6 bases). The CDR3 contains 14 residues. Per germline, CDR1 SGDLS and CDR2 YYNGEE. The V end was cut by 1 base, the J end by 8 bases, with 12 bases between. Written as DNA, the CDR3 is TGTGCCAGCAGCGTATCCGGGAGTTTGGGGGAGCTGTTTTTT. This gives the protein CASSVSGSLGELFF.

J is TRBJ1-6 and V is TRBV2; unclear D gene. Trimming removed 5 bases from V and 10 bases from J, with 12 bases in between. CDR1 is SNHLY and CDR2 is FYNNEI in the germline V gene. The CDR3 consists of 13 residues. The CDR3 spells CASSSISGSPLHF. The CDR3 region has the DNA TGTGCCAGCAGTTCCATTTCTGGCTCACCCCTCCACTTT.

About this clone itself: One end of the junction varies from germline; a read error may be responsible. This rearrangement joins TRBV10-3 to TRBJ1-5, with D tentatively TRBD1 (5 bases). The length of the CDR3 is 15 residues. CDR1 is ENHRY, CDR2 SYGVKD, per germline. The DNA of the CDR3 is TGTGCCATCGGTGAGGCCTTGGGGCCTAATCAGCCCCAGCATTTT. Translated, it gives CAIGEALGPNQPQHF.

This chain uses TRBV5-1 with TRBJ1-6; perhaps TRBD1 as D (5 bases). This CDR3 contains 15 residues. Trimming left V 0 bases short and J 7 bases short, with 11 bases between. CDR1 and CDR2 (germline): SGHRS, YFSETQ. The DNA for the CDR3 is TGCGCCAGCAGCTTGGTAGGGGACCCCAATTCACCCCTCCACTTT. Its translation is CASSLVGDPNSPLHF.

The chain joins TRBV7-2 to TRBJ2-5; D gene ambiguous. In germline, CDR1 is SGHTA, CDR2 FQGNSA. The CDR3 runs to 13 residues. V gave up 2 bases and J gave up 7 bases, with 11 bases separating them. The CDR3 DNA reads TGTGCCAGCAGCTTACACTCCCTAGGGACCCAGTACTTC. Translation: CASSLHSLGTQYF. The complete variable domain, with remaining parts taken from reference TRBV7-2 and TRBJ2-5, reads GAGVSQSPSNKVTEKGKDVELRCDPISGHTALYWYRQSLGQGLEFLIYFQGNSAPDKSGLPSDRFSAERTGGSVSTLTIQRTQQEDSAVYLCASSLHSLGTQYFGPGTRLLVL.

J is TRBJ2-7 and V is TRBV11-2, with 7 bases fitting TRBD2. Germline CDR1 and CDR2: SGHAT and FQNNGV. The CDR3 length is 15 residues. The V and J ends lost 5 bases and 3 bases, in that order; junction bases with no gene match: 10. CDR3 bases: TGTGCCAGCAGCCCAGGGACTAACCCTTTCTACGAGCAGTACTTC. Amino acid sequence: CASSPGTNPFYEQYF. The whole variable domain, remainder taken from reference TRBV11-2 and TRBJ2-7, is EAGVAQSPRYKIIEKRQSVAFWCNPISGHATLYWYQQILGQGPKLLIQFQNNGVVDDSQLPKDRFSAERLKGVDSTLKIQPAKLEDSAVYLCASSPGTNPFYEQYFGPGTRLTVT.

The J gene is TRBJ2-7, the V gene TRBV18, with D tentatively TRBD2 (5 bases). Germline assignment: CDR1 KGHSH and CDR2 LQKENI. The CDR3 is 13 residues long. The CDR3 loop is CASSSNGLLGYSV. CDR3 DNA sequence: TGTGCCAGCTCATCGAATGGACTGCTTGGTTATTCTGTC.

The genes are TRBV4-1 and TRBJ2-3; 7 bases line up with TRBD2. This CDR3 has 15 residues. Germline-derived CDR1 and CDR2 are MGHRA and YSYEKL. V dropped 1 base and J dropped 5; count of bases not matched to a gene: 6. The CDR3 nucleotides read TGCGCCAGCAGCCAAGGGCTTAGGGAGGGAGATACGCAGTATTTT. Its protein is CASSQGLREGDTQYF.

V is TRBV4-2 and J is TRBJ1-4; D remains unclear. In germline, CDR1 is LGHNA, CDR2 YNFKEQ. Trimming took 4 bases from V and 0 from J, leaving 9 bases between them. The CDR3 extends over 15 amino acids. This CDR3 reads CASSPQTSTNEKLFF. For the CDR3, the DNA is TGTGCCAGCAGCCCCCAAACATCAACTAATGAAAAACTGTTTTTT.

J is TRBJ1-1 and V is TRBV19; 12 bases fit TRBD1. This CDR3 has 14 residues. Looked up from germline, CDR1 is LNHDA and CDR2 is SQIVND (reference sequence). V dropped 7 bases and J dropped 4; count of bases not matched to a gene: 4. The CDR3 DNA follows: TGTGCCAGTATTATGGGACAGGGGGCCACTGAAGCTTTCTTT. As protein: CASIMGQGATEAFF.

The chain combines TRBV27 with TRBJ2-1; D remains unclear. This CDR3 contains 14 residues. Deletions cut 5 bases from V and 2 bases from J, with 10 bases between. The germline V gene encodes CDR1 MNHEY and CDR2 SMNVEV (reference sequence). This chain's CDR3 is CASSGVAAYNEQFF. CDR3 in DNA: TGTGCCAGCAGTGGGGTAGCAGCCTACAATGAGCAGTTCTTC.

V usage is TRBV18 and J usage is TRBJ1-2; no clear D gene. This CDR3 has 15 residues. Per germline, CDR1 KGHSH and CDR2 LQKENI. The V end lost 1 base, the J end lost 8 bases, and 17 bases lay between the germline ends. The CDR3 region is CASSPLDPLVGGYTF. The CDR3 DNA sequence: TGTGCCAGCTCACCACTAGACCCCTTGGTCGGGGGCTACACCTTC.

About this clone: At one boundary the junction diverges from the germline segment, which might be a read error. The chain recombines TRBV7-2 with TRBJ2-7; 9 bases are a match to TRBD2. Germline-derived CDR1 and CDR2 are SGHTA and FQGNSA. The CDR3 has 16 amino acids. CDR3 coding DNA: TGTGCCAGCAGCGTAGCGGGGGTATTCTCCTCCTACGAGCAGTACTTC. This sequence encodes CASSVAGVFSSYEQYF.

Comment on this clone: The sample carries other DNA sequences with the same CDR3. V usage is TRBV5-4 and J usage is TRBJ2-7; D could derive from TRBD1 or TRBD2 (5 bases each). The CDR3 is made up of 14 amino acids. CDR1 and CDR2 from the germline V gene are SGHNT and YYREEE (reference sequence). V lost 0 bases and J lost 0, with 7 bases in between. CDR3 sequence: CASSLGGSSYEQYF. Here the CDR3 DNA reads TGTGCCAGCAGCTTGGGGGGGTCCTCCTACGAGCAGTACTTC.

The rearrangement joins TRBV5-8 to TRBJ2-7; 11 nucleotides align to TRBD2. Looked up from germline, CDR1 is SGHTS and CDR2 is YDEGEE. There are 15 residues in the CDR3. With 1 base clipped from V and 5 bases from J, the junction kept 5 bases outside the gene matches. Written as DNA, the CDR3 is TGTGCCAGCAGCTTGACTAGCGGGAGTTCCCACGAGCAGTACTTC. Its protein product is CASSLTSGSSHEQYF. Variable domain in full (rest from reference TRBV5-8 and TRBJ2-7): EAGVTQSPTHLIKTRGQQATLRCSPISGHTSVYWYQQALGLGLQFLLWYDEGEERNRGNFPPRFSGRQFPNYSSELNVNALELEDSALYLCASSLTSGSSHEQYFGPGTRLTVT.

The gene calls are TRBV5-8 and TRBJ2-7; D possibly corresponds to TRBD1 (5 bases). V lost 0 bases to trimming and J lost 0 bases, with 10 bases between them. The length of the CDR3 is 15 residues. Germline V lookup: CDR1 SGHTS, CDR2 YDEGEE. In DNA, the CDR3 is TGTGCCAGCAGCTTGGACGGCAGGGACTCCTACGAGCAGTACTTC. Its translation: CASSLDGRDSYEQYF.

As DNA, the CDR3 is TGTGCCTCAAAGGGGACAGGTTTCTACGAGCAGTACTTC. As protein: CASKGTGFYEQYF. This chain joins TRBV6-5 and TRBJ2-7; 8 bases match TRBD1. V was clipped by 11 bases and J by 3 bases; unmatched bases: 9. This CDR3 spans 13 amino acids. Per germline, CDR1 MNHEY and CDR2 SVGAGI.

The chain carries TRBV28 and TRBJ1-2; 10 positions agree with TRBD1. This CDR3 has 15 amino acids. The trim removed 7 bases at V and 2 bases at J, leaving 7 bases unmatched. Germline values: CDR1 MDHEN, CDR2 SYDVKM. CDR3 DNA: TGTGCCAGCACCCCTCTGGACAGGGGGAACTATGGCTACACCTTC. It encodes CASTPLDRGNYGYTF.

The chain recombines TRBV5-1 with TRBJ1-5; TRBD1 aligns across 8 bases. V trimming: 2 bases; J trimming: 6 bases; junction bases outside the gene matches: 4. This CDR3 is built from 14 residues. Germline CDR1 is SGHRS and CDR2 is YFSETQ. CDR3 bases: TGCGCCAGCAGCTTCACAGGGGGAGGTCAGCCCCAGCATTTT. Encoded protein: CASSFTGGGQPQHF.

V and J are TRBV4-2 and TRBJ1-6; maybe TRBD1 (6 bases). Trimming stripped 0 bases from V and 9 bases from J, with 15 bases between. The V gene's germline CDR1 is LGHNA and CDR2 YNFKEQ. The CDR3 contains 16 residues. DNA of the CDR3: TGTGCCAGCAGCCAAGAGGGCGAACAGGGTTTTTCACCCCTCCACTTT. Translating gives CASSQEGEQGFSPLHF.

The chain joins TRBV12-3 or TRBV12-4 to TRBJ2-4; TRBD2 is a possible D gene (6 bases). Trimming shortened V by 6 bases and J by 8 bases, and 14 bases separated the two germline ends. This CDR3 region has 13 residues. The CDR3 spells CASSPGGVDIQYF. The DNA of the CDR3 is TGTGCCAGCAGCCCAGGAGGGGTGGACATTCAGTACTTC.

This clone was seen just once. V is TRBV4-3 and J is TRBJ1-2, with unresolved D. Germline-derived CDR1 and CDR2 are LGHNA and YSLEER. This CDR3 region has 15 residues. The V end lost 2 bases, the J end lost 8 bases, and 18 bases lay between the germline ends. The CDR3 loop is CASSQYSLSPGGYTF. Here the CDR3 DNA reads TGCGCCAGCAGCCAATATTCCCTAAGCCCGGGGGGCTACACCTTC.

This clone was picked up one time. This chain joins TRBV18 and TRBJ2-2; D call uncertain. CDR1 is KGHSH and CDR2 is LQKENI in the germline V gene. V dropped 1 base and J dropped 3 bases, with 3 bases sitting between them. The CDR3 is 13 amino acids. The CDR3 DNA is TGTGCCAGCTCACCACTTGACACCGGGGAGCTGTTTTTT. As protein: CASSPLDTGELFF.

This rearrangement joins TRBV19 to TRBJ1-2; tentative D call: TRBD1 (6 bases). The length of the CDR3 is 15 residues. Germline V gene lookup returns CDR1 LNHDA and CDR2 SQIVND (reference sequence). The V end was cut by 5 bases, the J end by 8 bases, with 21 bases between. The CDR3 sequence is CASSDRPGRLTGYTF. The CDR3 region has the DNA TGTGCCAGTAGTGACAGGCCCGGACGGCTAACAGGCTACACCTTC.